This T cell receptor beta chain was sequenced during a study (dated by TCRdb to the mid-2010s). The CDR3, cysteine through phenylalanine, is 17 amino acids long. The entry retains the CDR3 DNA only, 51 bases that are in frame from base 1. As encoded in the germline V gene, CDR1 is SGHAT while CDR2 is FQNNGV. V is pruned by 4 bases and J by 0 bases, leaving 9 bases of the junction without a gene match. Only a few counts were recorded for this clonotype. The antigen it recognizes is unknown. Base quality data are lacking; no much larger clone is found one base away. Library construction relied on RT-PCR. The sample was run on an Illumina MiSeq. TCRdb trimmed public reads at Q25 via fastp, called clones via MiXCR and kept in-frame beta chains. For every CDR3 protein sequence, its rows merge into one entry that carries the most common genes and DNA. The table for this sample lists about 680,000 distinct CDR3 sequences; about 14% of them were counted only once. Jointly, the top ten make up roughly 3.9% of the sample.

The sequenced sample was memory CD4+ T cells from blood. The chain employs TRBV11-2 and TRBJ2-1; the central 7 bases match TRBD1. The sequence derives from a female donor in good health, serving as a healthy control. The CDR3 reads CASSYPQGSLSYNEQFF. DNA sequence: TGTGCCAGCAGCTACCCACAGGGGTCACTCTCCTACAATGAGCAGTTCTTC. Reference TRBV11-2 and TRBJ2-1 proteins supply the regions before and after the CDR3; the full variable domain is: EAGVAQSPRYKIIEKRQSVAFWCNPISGHATLYWYQQILGQGPKLLIQFQNNGVVDDSQLPKDRFSAERLKGVDSTLKIQPAKLEDSAVYLCASSYPQGSLSYNEQFFGPGTRLTVL.